These 24 T cell receptor beta chains originate from one sample sequenced in a study of control samples from healthy donors and cancer patients (dated by TCRdb to the early 2020s). Library preparation employed the immunoSEQ multiplex PCR assay. Sourced from immuneACCESS, this table was stored by TCRdb with only in-frame sequences that have V and J called. A share of the clones is absent; for the studies checked, an unresolved V gene accounts for under half, and the remainder has no known explanation. A total of around 170,000 clones appear in this sample, around 90% of them only once. The top ten clones comprise about 0.64% of the sample. The material sequenced was blood. The receptors were sampled from a woman in her 30s in good health.

V gene TRBV6-4 combines with J gene TRBJ2-1, with D maybe TRBD1 (7 bases). V dropped 3 bases and J dropped 8 bases, with 14 bases sitting between them. CDR3 length: 14 amino acids. CDR1 and CDR2 from the germline V gene are MRHNA and SNTAGT. CDR3 amino acids: CASSEGGGVDEQFF. CDR3 nucleotides: TGTGCCAGCAGTGAAGGGGGCGGGGTAGATGAGCAGTTCTTC.

The V gene is TRBV18, the J gene TRBJ2-7; 7 bases are a match to TRBD1. This CDR3 region has 14 residues. Germline values: CDR1 KGHSH, CDR2 LQKENI. With 4 bases clipped from V and 1 base from J, the junction kept 4 bases outside the gene matches. The CDR3 loop is CASSRSGGSYEQYF. CDR3 bases: TGTGCCAGCTCACGGTCAGGGGGATCCTACGAGCAGTACTTC.

The chain carries TRBV24-1 and TRBJ2-3; unclear D gene. The germline V gene has CDR1 KGHDR and CDR2 SFDVKD. The CDR3 length is 13 residues. V was cut by 4 bases and J by 5 bases, with 9 bases left in between. The CDR3 loop is CATSEDLGDTQYF. In DNA form, the CDR3 reads TGTGCCACCAGTGAGGATCTTGGAGATACGCAGTATTTT.

This chain joins TRBV4-1 and TRBJ2-5; 9 nucleotides agree with TRBD2. Germline V gene lookup returns CDR1 MGHRA and CDR2 YSYEKL. This CDR3 has 18 amino acids. Trimming at V came to 0 bases and at J to 2 bases, leaving 10 bases not matched to a gene. Written as DNA, the CDR3 is TGCGCCAGCAGCCAAGATAGGGGCGGGAGGGCCGGTCAAGAGACCCAGTACTTC. Its translation is CASSQDRGGRAGQETQYF.

As DNA, the CDR3 is TGCGCCAGCAGCTTGATGGCTCCGGGCTCTTCCTACGAGCAGTACTTC. Translating gives CASSLMAPGSSYEQYF. This chain joins TRBV5-1 and TRBJ2-7; no firm D call. This CDR3 spans 16 amino acids. Germline V gene sequence: CDR1 SGHRS, CDR2 YFSETQ. The germline V and J ends were trimmed by 1 base and 1 base, with 15 bases remaining between them.

The chain has TRBV5-4 and TRBJ2-7; 7 positions match TRBD1. This CDR3 contains 14 residues. Germline CDR1 is SGHNT and CDR2 is YYREEE (reference sequence). Trimming took 1 base from V and 4 from J; bases not matched to a gene: 5. CDR3 loop: CASSLTGTVYEQYF. CDR3 bases: TGTGCCAGCAGCTTGACCGGGACAGTGTACGAGCAGTACTTC.

The V gene is TRBV24-1, the J gene TRBJ2-2, with D hard to call. The V gene lost 0 bases and the J gene lost 1 base, with 5 bases spanning the gap. The germline CDR1 and CDR2 sequences are KGHDR and SFDVKD. This CDR3 has 15 residues. The CDR3 loop reads CATSDLRVNTGELFF. In nucleotides, the CDR3 is TGTGCCACCAGTGATTTGAGGGTGAACACCGGGGAGCTGTTTTTT.

The gene calls are TRBV28 and TRBJ1-5; D remains ambiguous. The CDR3 runs 13 residues. Trimming took 7 bases from V and 10 from J, leaving 17 bases between them. Germline V lookup: CDR1 MDHEN, CDR2 SYDVKM. This chain's CDR3 is CASTSDGIRPQHF. The CDR3, as DNA: TGTGCCAGCACCTCGGACGGGATCCGACCCCAGCATTTT.

This clone has just a few counts. V and J are TRBV25-1 and TRBJ2-7; D unclear. The CDR3 runs to 14 residues. Germline CDR1 and CDR2: MGHDK and SYGVNS. The ends were cut back, 4 bases at V and 2 bases at J, with 12 bases in the middle. CDR3: CASSADRPPYEQYF. The CDR3 DNA reads TGTGCCAGCAGTGCGGACCGACCCCCCTACGAGCAGTACTTC.

Remarks on this clone: The sample has other DNA sequences that encode this CDR3 too. This chain joins TRBV3-1 (or the pseudogene TRBV3-2) and TRBJ2-4; D uncertain. This CDR3 spans 12 amino acids. The V gene lost 3 bases and the J gene lost 4 bases, with 4 bases spanning the gap. Germline V gene sequence: CDR1 LGHDT, CDR2 YNNKEL (reference sequence). Here the CDR3 DNA reads TGTGCCAGCAGCCACGGAAAAAACATTCAGTACTTC. Translating it yields CASSHGKNIQYF.

This clone was counted once. V is TRBV6-5 and J is TRBJ2-4, with 11 bases matching TRBD2. This CDR3 is built from 15 residues. Germline V CDR1 and CDR2: MNHEY, SVGAGI. V trimming: 8 bases; J trimming: 9 bases; junction bases outside the gene matches: 12. CDR3 nucleotides: TGTGCCAGCCGAAACCCCGGGCTAGCGGGAGGCATTCAGTACTTC. Amino acids: CASRNPGLAGGIQYF.

V usage is TRBV7-2 and J usage is TRBJ2-7; perhaps TRBD2 as D (7 bases). Germline V CDR1 and CDR2: SGHTA, FQGNSA. V was clipped by 4 bases and J by 4 bases, with 14 bases between them. The CDR3 spans 14 residues. In DNA, the CDR3 is TGTGCCAGCAGCTATGGGGGGAGGGGGTACGAGCAGTACTTC. It yields the protein CASSYGGRGYEQYF.

This chain links TRBV28 with TRBJ2-1, with D possibly being TRBD2 (5 bases). The ends were cut back, 1 base at V and 0 bases at J, with 7 bases in the middle. CDR1 MDHEN and CDR2 SYDVKM come from the germline V gene. The CDR3 length is 15 residues. This CDR3 reads CASSLLTNSYNEQFF. The CDR3 bases are TGTGCCAGCAGTTTATTGACTAACTCCTACAATGAGCAGTTCTTC.

This clone has a single count. CDR3 coding DNA: TGTGCCAGCAGTCCGGGACTGTACTATGGCTACACCTTC. It is translated as CASSPGLYYGYTF. The chain couples TRBV27 to TRBJ1-2; a possible D gene is TRBD1 (5 bases). Germline-derived CDR1 and CDR2 are MNHEY and SMNVEV (reference sequence). The CDR3 totals 13 residues. V gave up 5 bases and J gave up 3 bases, with 10 bases separating them.

The rearrangement joins TRBV28 to TRBJ1-6; no reliable D call. The germline V and J ends were trimmed by 3 bases and 5 bases, with 2 bases remaining between them. The CDR3 has 12 amino acids. Germline V gene lookup returns CDR1 MDHEN and CDR2 SYDVKM. As DNA, the CDR3 is TGTGCCAGCAGTTTCCATAATTCACCCCTCCACTTT. It translates to CASSFHNSPLHF.

In DNA form, the CDR3 reads TGTGCCAGCAGGATGGACAGGGTTAGTGAAAAACTGTTTTTT. Its protein product is CASRMDRVSEKLFF. The chain carries TRBV28 and TRBJ1-4; 8 positions agree with TRBD1. Germline CDR1 MDHEN, CDR2 SYDVKM. The V and J ends lost 6 bases and 7 bases, in that order; junction bases with no gene match: 7. This CDR3 comprises 14 residues.

The chain recombines TRBV19 with TRBJ1-2; D gene ambiguous. Looked up from germline, CDR1 is LNHDA and CDR2 is SQIVND (reference sequence). Between the trimmed V and J ends, which lost 1 base and 8 bases, there was a span of 11 bases. This CDR3 is 13 amino acids long. The CDR3 DNA follows: TGTGCCAGTAGTATAGGCGGGGTAGGAGGCTACACCTTC. Its translation: CASSIGGVGGYTF.

V usage is TRBV16 and J usage is TRBJ1-5, with D uncertain. V lost 2 bases and J lost 3, with 11 bases in between. The CDR3 is made up of 15 amino acids. CDR1 is KGHSY, CDR2 FQNENV, per germline. CDR3 in DNA: TGTGCCAGCAGCCAAGAGGGCAGATACAATCAGCCCCAGCATTTT. It is translated as CASSQEGRYNQPQHF.

The J gene is TRBJ1-5, the V gene TRBV11-2; D is perhaps TRBD1 (6 bases). CDR1 and CDR2 from the germline V gene are SGHAT and FQNNGV. The CDR3 covers 15 residues. Trimming pared 5 bases from V and 2 bases from J, leaving 13 bases between. The CDR3 DNA is TGTGCCAGCAGCAGGGGGTTAACAGGCAATCAGCCCCAGCATTTT. Residues: CASSRGLTGNQPQHF.

The chain joins TRBV7-9 to TRBJ1-2; D might be TRBD1 (6 bases). Deletions cut 8 bases from V and 4 bases from J, with 20 bases between. The CDR3 contains 15 residues. Germline values: CDR1 SEHNR, CDR2 FQNEAQ (reference sequence). In DNA, the CDR3 is TGTGCCAGCGGATTACGAACAACAGGGCCCTATGGCTACACCTTC. It yields the protein CASGLRTTGPYGYTF.

The chain links TRBV28 to TRBJ2-7, with 7 bases lining up with TRBD1. The CDR3 runs to 12 residues. Germline V gene sequence: CDR1 MDHEN, CDR2 SYDVKM. The junction had 3 bases not matched to a gene; V was cut back by 6 bases and J by 4 bases. The CDR3 region is CASSGQVYEQYF. CDR3 nucleotide sequence: TGTGCCAGCAGCGGACAGGTATACGAGCAGTACTTC.

V usage is TRBV28 and J usage is TRBJ1-5; D is perhaps TRBD1 (6 bases). Germline-derived CDR1 and CDR2 are MDHEN and SYDVKM. This CDR3 is 13 amino acids long. With 5 bases removed from V and 5 bases from J, the gap between germline ends came to 10 bases. In nucleotides, the CDR3 is TGTGCCAGCAGTAGACAGGATTATCAGCCCCAGCATTTT. This gives the protein CASSRQDYQPQHF.

The rearrangement joins TRBV28 to TRBJ1-4; D call uncertain. The V gene's germline CDR1 is MDHEN and CDR2 SYDVKM. The CDR3 is 13 residues long. V was clipped by 8 bases and J by 8 bases, with 15 bases between them. CDR3: CASRAGVDEKLFF. DNA for the CDR3: TGTGCCAGCCGGGCTGGGGTAGACGAAAAACTGTTTTTT.

V usage is TRBV7-8 and J usage is TRBJ2-7, with D unresolved. CDR3 size: 13 residues. The V and J ends lost 5 bases and 6 bases respectively, with 14 bases between them. The germline V gene encodes CDR1 SGHVS and CDR2 FQNEAQ. The DNA for the CDR3 is TGTGCCAGCAGCCCAGGCCCACTGGGCGAGCAGTACTTC. Translating gives CASSPGPLGEQYF. Filled out from reference TRBV7-8 and TRBJ2-7, the complete variable domain reads GAGVSQSPRYKVAKRGQDVALRCDPISGHVSLFWYQQALGQGPEFLTYFQNEAQLDKSGLPSDRFFAERPEGSVSTLKIQRTQQEDSAVYLCASSPGPLGEQYFGPGTRLTVT.